This paragraph covers one T cell receptor (beta chain) sequence. How the authors handled the data: Amplification of reference gene primers provided the estimated nucleated cell counts. Some clones are missing from TCRdb's copy, which holds only in-frame ones; the method was immunoSEQ multiplex PCR. V and J calls and clone size are given by that table; D and trimming were obtained from the DNA. In the table there are hundreds of thousands of clones, 89% of which are singletons. The entry originates in a study of blood T cell repertoires in COVID-19. Across the study: Material from acute and convalescent COVID-19 was sourced from the United States, Italy and Spain. From T cells, B-cell-depleted T cells, or PBMCs came the material, which was cDNA or gDNA.

Trimming left V 5 bases short and J 10 bases short, with 9 bases between. The CDR3 covers 11 residues. Germline-derived CDR1 and CDR2 are SEHNR and FQNEAQ (reference sequence). The chain uses TRBV7-9 and TRBJ2-1; D gene unclear. This TCR was sampled from a man aged 35 to 55 with acute or convalescent COVID-19. Sequences were obtained from peripheral blood. The CDR3 nucleotides read TGTGCCAGCAGCCCAGTGTGGGAGCAGTTCTTC. This translates into CASSPVWEQFF.